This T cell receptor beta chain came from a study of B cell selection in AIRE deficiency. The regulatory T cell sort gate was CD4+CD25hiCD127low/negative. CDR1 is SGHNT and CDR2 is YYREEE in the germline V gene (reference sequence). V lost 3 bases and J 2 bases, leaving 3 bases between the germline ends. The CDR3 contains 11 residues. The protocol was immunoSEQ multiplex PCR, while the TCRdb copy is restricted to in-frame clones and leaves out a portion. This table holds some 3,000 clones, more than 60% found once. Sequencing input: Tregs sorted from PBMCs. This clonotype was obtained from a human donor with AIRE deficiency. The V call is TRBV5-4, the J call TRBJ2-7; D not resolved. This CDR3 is CASSSPYEQYF. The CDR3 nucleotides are TGTGCCAGCAGCTCACCCTACGAGCAGTACTTC.